These 21 T cell receptor beta chains were all obtained from the same sample, sequenced in a study of control samples from healthy donors and cancer patients. Here immunoSEQ multiplex PCR was the method, and the copy in TCRdb shows in-frame clones only, minus some. The sample holds some 95,000 clones, roughly 83% seen once. Sequences were obtained from blood. All receptors derive from a woman aged 25 to 39 in good health.

The chain has TRBV5-6 and TRBJ1-2; a weak D match, TRBD1 (6 bases). CDR1 and CDR2 from the germline V gene are SGHDT and YYEEEE. V shed 4 bases and J shed 8 bases, with 18 bases lying between them. CDR3 length: 14 residues. CDR3 sequence: CASSVPGQIGGYTF. The CDR3, as DNA: TGTGCCAGCAGCGTTCCGGGACAAATAGGGGGCTACACCTTC.

This sequence joins TRBV5-1 and TRBJ1-2; TRBD1 aligns across 7 bases. The CDR3 is 13 residues long. V lost 6 bases and J lost 8; bases outside the gene matches: 10. In germline, CDR1 is SGHRS, CDR2 YFSETQ. The CDR3 loop is CASKIEGARGYTF. As DNA, the CDR3 is TGCGCCAGCAAAATTGAGGGGGCGCGAGGCTACACCTTC.

This chain links TRBV15 with TRBJ1-4; perhaps TRBD1 as D (5 bases). The germline CDR1 and CDR2 sequences are LNHNV and YYDKDF (reference sequence). With 3 bases removed from V and 7 bases from J, the gap between germline ends came to 15 bases. The CDR3 sequence is 15 residues long. The CDR3 loop reads CATSSRGASVEKLFF. The CDR3 region has the DNA TGTGCCACCAGCAGTAGAGGGGCGTCGGTTGAAAAACTGTTTTTT. Drawing the rest from reference TRBV15 and TRBJ1-4, the complete variable domain is DAMVIQNPRYQVTQFGKPVTLSCSQTLNHNVMYWYQQKSSQAPKLLFHYYDKDFNNEADTPDNFQSRRPNTSFCFLDIRSPGLGDTAMYLCATSSRGASVEKLFFGSGTQLSVL.

This chain connects TRBV5-4 to TRBJ1-4; D is unclear. V was clipped by 6 bases and J by 7 bases, with 16 bases between them. The CDR3 loop spans 14 amino acids. In germline, CDR1 is SGHNT, CDR2 YYREEE (reference sequence). CDR3 protein: CASKADLASEKLFF. CDR3 sequence (DNA): TGTGCCAGCAAAGCGGACCTGGCTTCTGAAAAACTGTTTTTT.

In this sample, this clone turned up a few times. The rearrangement uses TRBV18 and TRBJ1-1; 7 bases are shared with TRBD1. CDR3 length equals 16 residues. Trimming cost V 4 bases and J 0 bases; bases outside gene matches: 8. The germline V gene has CDR1 KGHSH and CDR2 LQKENI. The CDR3 protein is CASSLVDRALNTEAFF. DNA for the CDR3: TGTGCCAGCTCACTAGTAGACAGGGCATTGAACACTGAAGCTTTCTTT.

In the case of this clone: The sample holds other DNA sequences that translate to the same CDR3. The chain recombines TRBV7-2 with TRBJ2-7; D not certain. Germline CDR1 SGHTA, CDR2 FQGNSA. The CDR3 extends over 11 amino acids. The V gene lost 4 bases and the J gene lost 3 bases, with 4 bases spanning the gap. The CDR3 loop is CASSSFYEQYF. CDR3 in DNA: TGTGCCAGCAGCTCTTTCTACGAGCAGTACTTC.

DNA of the CDR3: TGCGCCAGCAGCTTGGAGGGCACAGATACGCAGTATTTT. Its protein product is CASSLEGTDTQYF. The genes are TRBV5-1 and TRBJ2-3, with D unresolved. Per germline, CDR1 SGHRS and CDR2 YFSETQ. V lost 0 bases to trimming and J lost 1 base, with 3 bases between them. The CDR3 is made up of 13 amino acids.

CDR3 residues: CASSVRAGDEQYF. The CDR3 nucleotides are TGTGCCAGCAGCGTCCGTGCGGGGGACGAGCAGTACTTC. V is TRBV9 and J is TRBJ2-7, with 7 bases matching TRBD2. This CDR3 is 13 amino acids long. The V gene end was trimmed by 2 bases and the J gene end by 5 bases; junction bases not matched to a gene: 4. Germline lookup yields CDR1 SGDLS and CDR2 YYNGEE.

This chain uses TRBV18 with TRBJ2-3; tentatively, D is TRBD1 (5 bases). Trimming took 2 bases from V and 0 from J, leaving 12 bases between them. This CDR3 is 16 amino acids long. Germline V lookup: CDR1 KGHSH, CDR2 LQKENI. DNA of the CDR3: TGTGCCAGCTCACCAGGGGCCAGCGTCAGCACAGATACGCAGTATTTT. This gives the protein CASSPGASVSTDTQYF.

The chain uses TRBV9 and TRBJ1-2; perhaps TRBD1 as D (6 bases). CDR3 size: 13 residues. V dropped 6 bases and J dropped 4 bases, with 13 bases sitting between them. Germline CDR1 reads SGDLS; CDR2 reads YYNGEE. CDR3 residues: CASTLEDSYGYTF. CDR3 bases: TGTGCCAGCACTCTCGAGGACAGCTATGGCTACACCTTC.

The chain couples TRBV20-1 to TRBJ1-1, with 7 bases matching TRBD1. Germline CDR1 is DFQATT and CDR2 is SNEGSKA (reference sequence). Trimming at V came to 3 bases and at J to 1 base, leaving 8 bases not matched to a gene. This CDR3 region has 15 residues. The CDR3: CSASPPGTANTEAFF. DNA for the CDR3: TGCAGTGCTAGTCCCCCTGGGACAGCGAACACTGAAGCTTTCTTT.

The chain links TRBV18 to TRBJ1-2; TRBD1 might be the D (5 bases). Germline-derived CDR1 and CDR2 are KGHSH and LQKENI. Deletions cut 3 bases from V and 0 bases from J, with 8 bases between. The CDR3 is 14 amino acids. CDR3 residues: CASSPGGANYGYTF. Written as DNA, the CDR3 is TGTGCCAGCTCACCCGGGGGTGCTAACTATGGCTACACCTTC.

This clone was found once. The chain is built from TRBV15 and TRBJ1-6; D possibly corresponds to TRBD1 (6 bases). V lost 2 bases and J 13 bases, leaving 21 bases between the germline ends. Germline CDR1 is LNHNV and CDR2 is YYDKDF (reference sequence). The CDR3 is 16 residues long. The CDR3 reads CATSRRGAGASTPLHF. The CDR3 coding sequence is TGTGCCACCAGCAGACGGGGCGCGGGGGCATCGACTCCCCTCCACTTT.

The chain has TRBV28 and TRBJ2-1; D is perhaps TRBD1 (5 bases). The CDR3 totals 16 residues. The ends were cut back, 3 bases at V and 0 bases at J, with 12 bases in the middle. Germline values: CDR1 MDHEN, CDR2 SYDVKM. CDR3 in amino acids: CASSFQGLSSYNEQFF. The CDR3 region has the DNA TGTGCCAGCAGTTTTCAGGGCTTAAGCTCCTACAATGAGCAGTTCTTC.

In its sample, this clone was seen a few times. V gene TRBV3-1 (or the pseudogene TRBV3-2) combines with J gene TRBJ1-6; weak D call: TRBD1 (5 bases). V lost 1 base to trimming and J lost 7 bases, with 14 bases between them. This CDR3 contains 16 residues. CDR1 and CDR2 (germline): LGHDT, YNNKEL (reference sequence). The CDR3 DNA follows: TGTGCCAGCAGCCAAGGGTCGGGGACGGGGAATTCACCCCTCCACTTT. This sequence encodes CASSQGSGTGNSPLHF.

This chain links TRBV4-2 with TRBJ1-3, with TRBD1 matching 9 bases. Germline V gives CDR1 LGHNA, CDR2 YNFKEQ. Trimming at V came to 3 bases and at J to 5 bases, leaving 8 bases not matched to a gene. This CDR3 contains 16 residues. The CDR3 nucleotides are TGTGCCAGCAGCCAGTCGGAGGGGACAGGGAGAAACACCATATATTTT. Amino acid sequence: CASSQSEGTGRNTIYF.

The V call is TRBV10-3, the J call TRBJ2-1; 12 bases are shared with TRBD1. Germline assignment: CDR1 ENHRY and CDR2 SYGVKD. The CDR3 loop spans 16 amino acids. V lost 2 bases and J lost 8; bases outside the gene matches: 7. The CDR3 protein is CAISEVGGQGADEQFF. The CDR3 nucleotides are TGTGCCATCAGTGAGGTTGGGGGACAGGGGGCGGATGAGCAGTTCTTC.

The chain uses TRBV11-1 and TRBJ1-1, with D uncertain. This CDR3 is 13 amino acids long. Trimming took 2 bases from V and 1 from J, leaving 5 bases between them. Looked up from germline, CDR1 is SGHAT and CDR2 is FQDESV (reference sequence). The CDR3 nucleotides read TGTGCCAGCAGCTTACGGGGGAACACTGAAGCTTTCTTT. Translation gives CASSLRGNTEAFF.

The V gene is TRBV6-5, the J gene TRBJ1-1; D is unresolved. Deletions cut 7 bases from V and 1 base from J, with 10 bases between. This CDR3 has 13 residues. Germline CDR1 reads MNHEY; CDR2 reads SVGAGI. The CDR3 loop reads CASTVGRNTEAFF. The CDR3 coding sequence is TGTGCCAGCACTGTTGGACGGAACACTGAAGCTTTCTTT.

This chain uses TRBV7-3 with TRBJ2-2, with D unresolved. The CDR3 has 12 residues. The V gene's germline CDR1 is SGHTA and CDR2 FQGTGA. Between the trimmed V and J ends, which lost 2 bases and 6 bases, there was a span of 4 bases. CDR3 amino acids: CASSLDAGELFF. The CDR3 DNA reads TGTGCCAGCAGCTTAGACGCCGGGGAGCTGTTTTTT.

Here the CDR3 DNA reads TGTGCCAGCAGCGCGACAGGGAGGAGGGAAAAACTGTTTTTT. This codes for CASSATGRREKLFF. The chain links TRBV9 to TRBJ1-4; 7 bases agree with TRBD1. The CDR3 is 14 residues long. Germline V gene sequence: CDR1 SGDLS, CDR2 YYNGEE. V shed 3 bases and J 8 bases; nucleotides not matched to a gene: 7.